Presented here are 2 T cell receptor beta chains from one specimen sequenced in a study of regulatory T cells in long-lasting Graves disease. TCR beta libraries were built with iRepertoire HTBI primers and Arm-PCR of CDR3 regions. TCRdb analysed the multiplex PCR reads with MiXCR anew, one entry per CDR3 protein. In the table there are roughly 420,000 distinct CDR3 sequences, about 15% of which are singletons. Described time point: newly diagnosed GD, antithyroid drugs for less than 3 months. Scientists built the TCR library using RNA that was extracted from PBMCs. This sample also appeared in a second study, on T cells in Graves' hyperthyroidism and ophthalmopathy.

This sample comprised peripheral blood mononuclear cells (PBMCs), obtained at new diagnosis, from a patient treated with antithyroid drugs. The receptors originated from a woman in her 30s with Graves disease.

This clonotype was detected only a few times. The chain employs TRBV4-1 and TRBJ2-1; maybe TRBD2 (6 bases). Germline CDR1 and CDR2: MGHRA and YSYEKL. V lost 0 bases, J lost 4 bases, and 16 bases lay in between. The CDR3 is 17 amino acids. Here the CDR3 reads CASSQDLERARYNEQFF. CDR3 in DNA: TGCGCCAGCAGCCAAGATCTCGAGCGGGCACGTTACAATGAGCAGTTCTTC.

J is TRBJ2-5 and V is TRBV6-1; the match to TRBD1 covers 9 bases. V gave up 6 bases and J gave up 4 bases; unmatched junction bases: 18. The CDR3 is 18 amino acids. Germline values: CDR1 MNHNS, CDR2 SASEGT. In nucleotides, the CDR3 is TGTGCCAGCAGCCTAAACCGGGACAGGGATCGGGTGCGAGAGACCCAGTACTTC. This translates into CASSLNRDRDRVRETQYF.